This TCR beta chain was observed in a study of cytomegalovirus exposure and HLA in healthy donors. Study-level background: Among the approximately 430 donors who were genotyped, around 77% fell in the genetic ancestry cluster that is associated with self-reported Caucasian donors.

PCR amplification relied on 60 Vbeta primers (plus 13 Jbeta primers). Sequencing was performed with immunoSEQ multiplex PCR; in TCRdb, only in-frame clones are kept and a portion is missing. The table has over 100,000 clones, approximately 71% seen once. The CDR3 length is 13 residues. Trimming took off 4 bases at V and 8 bases at J, with 15 bases between the two ends. The V gene's germline CDR1 is SGHRS and CDR2 YFSETQ. The origin of this receptor is a woman aged 70-85 years in good health and CMV-seropositive. The sample taken for sequencing was PBMCs. The chain joins TRBV5-1 to TRBJ1-1; tentative D call: TRBD1 (6 bases). CDR3 sequence: CASSPGQGYEAFF. CDR3 nucleotide sequence: TGCGCCAGCAGCCCGGGACAAGGGTACGAAGCTTTCTTT.